This T cell receptor (beta chain) was identified in a study of cytomegalovirus exposure and HLA in healthy donors. Findings and caveats of the study: Excluded were some V segments that proved indistinguishable, including TRBV6-2 and TRBV6-3. The number of N-insertions in an Asian-associated ancestry cluster was reportedly below the approximately 700-donor mean in a later analysis.

The PCR used 60 Vbeta and 13 Jbeta primers. Repertoires were generated with immunoSEQ multiplex PCR, while TCRdb's copy carries only in-frame clones and drops some. The data contain about 250,000 clones, around 84% of them singletons. Looked up from germline, CDR1 is LNHDA and CDR2 is SQIVND (reference sequence). The ends were cut back, 5 bases at V and 3 bases at J, with 13 bases in the middle. CDR3 length: 14 amino acids. A remark on this clone: What it binds is unknown.

This clonotype was sampled from a girl aged 2 to 9 in good health and CMV-seronegative. The chain couples TRBV19 to TRBJ1-2; D gene uncertain. Material for sequencing was PBMCs. In DNA, the CDR3 is TGTGCCAGTAGTCGCCGAAGTATAGACTATGGCTACACCTTC. Its translation is CASSRRSIDYGYTF.